This TCR beta chain was sequenced during a study of shared clonotypes between healthy human individuals. General observations from the study: Compared with memory subsets, naive subsets generally had larger estimated richness.

Of note for this clone: Its target is not known.

Using immunoSEQ multiplex PCR, the repertoire was profiled, and TCRdb retains in-frame clones only, with some absent. The table lists 2 million to 2.5 million clones, more than 80% of them singletons. The study separated CD4+ cells into CD45RA+ naive and CD45RA-negative memory subsets. What was sequenced was naive CD4+ T cells from PBMCs. Subset here: CD45RA+ positively selected. The source is a man in his late teens or twenties in good health. Some clones in this sample may be carry-over from other donors' samples.

The DNA of the CDR3 is TGTGCCAGCAGCCTATACAGGGTTCGAGCTTTCTTT. Translation: CASSLYRVRAFF. The rearrangement joins TRBV7-2 to TRBJ1-1; tentative D call: TRBD1 (6 bases). The germline V gene encodes CDR1 SGHTA and CDR2 FQGNSA. The CDR3 is 12 residues long. Between the trimmed V and J ends, which lost 5 bases and 10 bases, there was a span of 14 bases.